This passage covers 27 T cell receptor beta chains from one sample sequenced in a study of cytomegalovirus exposure and HLA in healthy donors. The method was immunoSEQ multiplex PCR; TCRdb's version includes in-frame clones alone and lacks a portion of them. The sample has around 50,000 clones; more than 85% are singletons. Source material: PBMCs. The receptor set was obtained from a woman between 18 and 29 years old in good health and CMV-seronegative.

The chain is built from TRBV5-6 and TRBJ2-5, with TRBD1 matching 10 bases. The CDR3 contains 15 residues. V dropped 4 bases and J dropped 4; count of bases not matched to a gene: 7. In germline, CDR1 is SGHDT, CDR2 YYEEEE. CDR3 DNA sequence: TGTGCCAGCAGCCAGCCGGGACAGGGGACAGAGACCCAGTACTTC. As protein: CASSQPGQGTETQYF.

The chain has TRBV19 and TRBJ1-6; 8 nucleotides line up with TRBD1. V was clipped by 4 bases and J by 8 bases; unmatched bases: 13. CDR1 and CDR2 (germline): LNHDA, SQIVND (reference sequence). This CDR3 is 17 amino acids long. For the CDR3, the DNA is TGTGCCAGTAGTAAGGGGACAGGTTCTGACTTCTATTCACCCCTCCACTTT. It specifies CASSKGTGSDFYSPLHF. The full variable domain, rest sourced from reference TRBV19 and TRBJ1-6, is DGGITQSPKYLFRKEGQNVTLSCEQNLNHDAMYWYRQDPGQGLRLIYYSQIVNDFQKGDIAEGYSVSREKKESFPLTVTSAQKNPTAFYLCASSKGTGSDFYSPLHFGNGTRLTVT.

This rearrangement joins TRBV5-4 to TRBJ2-2, with 7 bases aligning to TRBD2. The CDR3 extends over 16 amino acids. The trim removed 7 bases at V and 2 bases at J, leaving 11 bases unmatched. Germline V gene data show CDR1 as SGHNT and CDR2 as YYREEE (reference sequence). The CDR3 region is CASGRLRGGNTGELFF. CDR3 bases: TGTGCCAGCGGCCGCCTCCGCGGGGGAAACACCGGGGAGCTGTTTTTT.

This chain joins TRBV15 and TRBJ2-3, with TRBD2 matching 11 bases. The junction had 12 bases not matched to a gene; V was cut back by 3 bases and J by 1 base. CDR1 is LNHNV and CDR2 is YYDKDF in the germline V gene (reference sequence). The CDR3 runs 19 residues. The CDR3 sequence: CATSRTGLAGGYGTDTQYF. As DNA, the CDR3 is TGTGCCACCAGCAGGACGGGGCTAGCGGGAGGATATGGCACAGATACGCAGTATTTT.

The genes are TRBV9 and TRBJ1-2, with a possible D match to TRBD1 (6 bases). The CDR3 runs 17 residues. CDR1 and CDR2 from the germline V gene are SGDLS and YYNGEE. The V and J ends lost 3 bases and 1 base respectively, with 19 bases between them. The CDR3 DNA reads as TGTGCCAGCAGCGGGGGCCCCACAGGGAGTGATAACTATGGCTACACCTTC. It specifies CASSGGPTGSDNYGYTF. Together with reference TRBV9 and TRBJ1-2, the CDR3 gives the full variable domain: DSGVTQTPKHLITATGQRVTLRCSPRSGDLSVYWYQQSLDQGLQFLIQYYNGEERAKGNILERFSAQQFPDLHSELNLSSLELGDSALYFCASSGGPTGSDNYGYTFGSGTRLTVV.

The chain employs TRBV7-8 and TRBJ1-5; 12 bases are a match to TRBD1. The CDR3 consists of 18 residues. With 3 bases clipped from V and 0 bases from J, the junction kept 6 bases outside the gene matches. Germline V gene lookup returns CDR1 SGHVS and CDR2 FQNEAQ. CDR3 sequence reads: CASSFGTGGRYSNQPQHF. The CDR3 coding sequence is TGTGCCAGCAGCTTCGGGACAGGGGGCCGGTATAGCAATCAGCCCCAGCATTTT. Supplemented by reference TRBV7-8 and TRBJ1-5, the full variable domain reads GAGVSQSPRYKVAKRGQDVALRCDPISGHVSLFWYQQALGQGPEFLTYFQNEAQLDKSGLPSDRFFAERPEGSVSTLKIQRTQQEDSAVYLCASSFGTGGRYSNQPQHFGDGTRLSIL.

This chain joins TRBV2 and TRBJ2-7, with 8 bases matching TRBD2. Losses at the gene ends were 6 bases for V and 3 bases for J; bases not matched to a gene: 13. The germline V gene has CDR1 SNHLY and CDR2 FYNNEI. CDR3 length equals 16 residues. CDR3 nucleotide sequence: TGTGCCAGCAGGACCCCCTCGGGGGGGCTAATCTACGAGCAGTACTTC. Protein sequence: CASRTPSGGLIYEQYF.

This chain joins TRBV14 and TRBJ2-3; maybe TRBD1 (5 bases). V lost 0 bases and J lost 6, with 16 bases in between. Per the germline V gene, CDR1 is SGHDN and CDR2 is FVKESK. The CDR3 extends over 16 amino acids. CDR3 nucleotide sequence: TGTGCCAGCAGCCAAGATTTGGGCCCAGGGCCTGATACGCAGTATTTT. This translates into CASSQDLGPGPDTQYF.

This chain joins TRBV9 and TRBJ2-5; 7 positions match TRBD2. The CDR3 runs 15 residues. With V trimmed by 0 bases and J by 5 bases, 7 bases remained unmatched. Germline assignment: CDR1 SGDLS and CDR2 YYNGEE. CDR3 amino acids: CASSVGLAAGETQYF. The CDR3, as DNA: TGTGCCAGCAGCGTAGGGCTAGCGGCCGGCGAGACCCAGTACTTC.

The chain carries TRBV5-1 and TRBJ2-2; 7 positions agree with TRBD1. Germline lookup yields CDR1 SGHRS and CDR2 YFSETQ. V was clipped by 4 bases and J by 4 bases; unmatched bases: 7. The CDR3 covers 15 residues. This chain's CDR3 is CASSKTRTGTGELFF. The DNA for the CDR3 is TGCGCCAGCAGCAAGACAAGGACAGGCACCGGGGAGCTGTTTTTT.

The chain employs TRBV29-1 and TRBJ1-1, with D possibly being TRBD1 (5 bases). Trimming took off 5 bases at V and 0 bases at J, with 10 bases between the two ends. The CDR3 is 13 amino acids. Per the germline V gene, CDR1 is SQVTM and CDR2 is ANQGSEA. CDR3 sequence: CSVHRPLNTEAFF. CDR3 in DNA: TGCAGCGTTCACAGGCCGCTGAACACTGAAGCTTTCTTT.

This chain links TRBV25-1 with TRBJ2-5; TRBD1 agrees at 10 bases. Germline CDR1 is MGHDK and CDR2 is SYGVNS. This CDR3 comprises 14 residues. The trim removed 7 bases at V and 5 bases at J, leaving 7 bases unmatched. The CDR3 coding sequence is TGTGCCAGCACCCGACAGGGGGCGGTGGAGACCCAGTACTTC. Translation gives CASTRQGAVETQYF.

The chain is built from TRBV27 and TRBJ2-7; a possible D gene is TRBD1 (5 bases). Germline-derived CDR1 and CDR2 are MNHEY and SMNVEV (reference sequence). Trimming cost V 8 bases and J 2 bases, with 10 bases left between them. The length of the CDR3 is 12 residues. The CDR3 region has the DNA TGTGCCAGCGGGTCAGGGCCCTACGAGCAGTACGTC. Its protein product is CASGSGPYEQYV.

CDR3 amino acids: CASSSTASSGNTIYF. CDR3 sequence (DNA): TGTGCCAGCAGCTCCACAGCCAGCTCTGGAAACACCATATATTTT. The chain recombines TRBV7-9 with TRBJ1-3; no clear D gene. The CDR3 sequence is 15 residues long. The V gene's germline CDR1 is SEHNR and CDR2 FQNEAQ (reference sequence). The ends were cut back, 4 bases at V and 0 bases at J, with 10 bases in the middle.

V usage is TRBV14 and J usage is TRBJ2-2; 12 bases fit TRBD1. In germline, CDR1 is SGHDN, CDR2 FVKESK. The ends lost 5 bases at V and 7 bases at J; junction bases unmatched: 8. This CDR3 region has 16 residues. DNA of the CDR3: TGTGCCAGCAGCGAGTGGGACAGGGGGCTTATCGGGGAGCTGTTTTTT. This translates into CASSEWDRGLIGELFF.

The V and J genes are TRBV5-1 and TRBJ2-1, with TRBD2 identical over 11 bases. The V segment lost 0 bases and the J segment 4 bases; nucleotides outside the gene matches: 6. The length of the CDR3 is 17 residues. The germline gives CDR1 SGHRS, CDR2 YFSETQ. This CDR3 reads CASSLGYTSGGYNEQFF. In DNA form, the CDR3 reads TGCGCCAGCAGCTTGGGGTACACTAGCGGGGGATACAATGAGCAGTTCTTC.

With regard to this clone: One end of the junction varies from germline; a read error may be responsible. The chain combines TRBV5-4 with TRBJ2-2, with TRBD2 as a possible D gene (5 bases). The CDR3 has 12 residues. Looked up from germline, CDR1 is SGHNT and CDR2 is YYREEE (reference sequence). In DNA, the CDR3 is TGTGCCAGCACCGGGAACGCCGGGGAGCTGTTTTTT. Its protein product is CASTGNAGELFF.

The chain combines TRBV9 with TRBJ2-2; 8 bases match TRBD1. Looked up from germline, CDR1 is SGDLS and CDR2 is YYNGEE. The CDR3 length is 16 residues. With 4 bases clipped from V and 6 bases from J, the junction kept 11 bases outside the gene matches. Here the CDR3 reads CASSLRQGNRSGELFF. In nucleotides, the CDR3 is TGTGCCAGCAGCTTACGACAGGGGAACAGATCCGGGGAGCTGTTTTTT. The whole variable domain, remainder taken from reference TRBV9 and TRBJ2-2, is DSGVTQTPKHLITATGQRVTLRCSPRSGDLSVYWYQQSLDQGLQFLIQYYNGEERAKGNILERFSAQQFPDLHSELNLSSLELGDSALYFCASSLRQGNRSGELFFGEGSRLTVL.

This clone was counted once. V gene TRBV7-2 combines with J gene TRBJ2-2, with D perhaps matching TRBD1 (6 bases). The V end was cut by 5 bases, the J end by 0 bases, with 13 bases between. Germline V gene data show CDR1 as SGHTA and CDR2 as FQGNSA. The CDR3 spans 16 residues. CDR3: CASSLRQATNTGELFF. The CDR3 DNA reads TGTGCCAGCAGCCTAAGACAGGCCACGAACACCGGGGAGCTGTTTTTT. The full variable domain, completed using reference TRBV7-2 and TRBJ2-2, is GAGVSQSPSNKVTEKGKDVELRCDPISGHTALYWYRQSLGQGLEFLIYFQGNSAPDKSGLPSDRFSAERTGGSVSTLTIQRTQQEDSAVYLCASSLRQATNTGELFFGEGSRLTVL.

V and J are TRBV5-8 and TRBJ1-4; D possibly corresponds to TRBD1 (5 bases). From germline, CDR1 is SGHTS and CDR2 YDEGEE. The CDR3 is made up of 13 amino acids. The V end was cut by 5 bases, the J end by 8 bases, with 13 bases between. In nucleotides, the CDR3 is TGTGCCAGCAGAAACAGTGGGGCGGAAAAACTGTTTTTT. It translates to CASRNSGAEKLFF.

The rearrangement uses TRBV15 and TRBJ2-3; possibly TRBD2 for D (5 bases). The germline CDR1 and CDR2 sequences are LNHNV and YYDKDF (reference sequence). Trimming removed 8 bases at V and 2 bases at J, with 14 bases between. CDR3 length: 14 amino acids. CDR3 sequence: CATSKADYTDTQYF. CDR3 nucleotide sequence: TGTGCCACCTCAAAGGCAGACTACACAGATACGCAGTATTTT. Supplemented by reference TRBV15 and TRBJ2-3, the full variable domain reads DAMVIQNPRYQVTQFGKPVTLSCSQTLNHNVMYWYQQKSSQAPKLLFHYYDKDFNNEADTPDNFQSRRPNTSFCFLDIRSPGLGDTAMYLCATSKADYTDTQYFGPGTRLTVL.

The chain joins TRBV18 to TRBJ2-1; the match to TRBD2 covers 10 bases. V was clipped by 6 bases and J by 4 bases; unmatched bases: 15. The CDR3 totals 18 residues. Germline CDR1 is KGHSH and CDR2 is LQKENI. The CDR3 DNA follows: TGTGCCAGCTCCCTTACATGGGAGCGGGGGGGATTTTACAATGAGCAGTTCTTC. Its translation is CASSLTWERGGFYNEQFF.

This clone was seen just once. The chain joins TRBV6-1 to TRBJ2-1, with 7 bases aligning to TRBD1. This CDR3 spans 15 amino acids. Germline V gene sequence: CDR1 MNHNS, CDR2 SASEGT. V was clipped by 6 bases and J by 0 bases; unmatched bases: 5. In DNA, the CDR3 is TGTGCCAGCAGCGTCGGGACAGTCTCCTACAATGAGCAGTTCTTC. Its translation: CASSVGTVSYNEQFF.

The rearrangement joins TRBV4-3 to TRBJ2-1; 8 bases are shared with TRBD1. V gave up 1 base and J gave up 10 bases; unmatched junction bases: 15. CDR1 is LGHNA and CDR2 is YSLEER in the germline V gene. This CDR3 comprises 17 residues. CDR3 sequence: CASSQVAWTGSYQEQFF. Written as DNA, the CDR3 is TGCGCCAGCAGCCAAGTGGCTTGGACAGGGAGCTATCAGGAGCAGTTCTTC.

V usage is TRBV9 and J usage is TRBJ1-6; 7 bases align to TRBD1. This CDR3 is 15 amino acids long. Germline loops: CDR1 SGDLS, CDR2 YYNGEE. J was trimmed by 6 bases and V by 4 bases; bases with no gene match: 7. CDR3 loop: CASSPKGDSNSPLHF. The CDR3 DNA is TGTGCCAGCAGCCCGAAGGGGGACAGTAATTCACCCCTCCACTTT.

The V gene is TRBV13, the J gene TRBJ2-7, with D possibly being TRBD1 (5 bases). CDR3 length: 14 amino acids. Trimming cost V 5 bases and J 3 bases, with 14 bases left between them. Germline-derived CDR1 and CDR2 are PRHDT and FYEKMQ (reference sequence). This CDR3 is CASSHRTYHYEQYV. The CDR3 bases are TGTGCCAGCAGCCACAGGACGTACCACTACGAGCAGTACGTC.

CDR3 DNA sequence: TGTGCCACCAGCAGAGAACAGGTGAACACCGGGGAGCTGTTTTTT. Its translation is CATSREQVNTGELFF. The J gene is TRBJ2-2, the V gene TRBV15; D perhaps matches TRBD1 (5 bases). The V end was cut by 0 bases, the J end by 1 base, with 6 bases between. The CDR3 runs to 15 residues. Germline V gene lookup returns CDR1 LNHNV and CDR2 YYDKDF (reference sequence).